Listed below are T cell receptor beta chains from one sample, sequenced in a study of T cell responses to AZD1222 COVID-19 vaccine. TCRdb's copy holds only in-frame clones and misses some; the assay was immunoSEQ multiplex PCR. The profile shows some 150,000 clones, around 89% of them singletons. The sequencing here drew on peripheral blood, taken on day 0 of AZD1222 vaccination. All receptors derive from an adult in good health. Both conserved end residues are part of each CDR3.

V,J,CDR3
TRBV15,TRBJ2-3,CATSRDQGTTDTQYF
TRBV9,TRBJ2-3,CASSPRQKQNTDTQYF
TRBV6-5,TRBJ1-2,CASNPSGGSSYGYTF
TRBV11-2,TRBJ1-1,CASSFQPLPQGMNTEAFF
TRBV5-5,TRBJ1-1,CASSWGQGLNTEAFF
TRBV11-1,TRBJ1-1,CASSLWGPSNTEAFF
TRBV2,TRBJ1-6,CASTPEERDRALGFNSPLHF
TRBV19,TRBJ2-3,CATQGNGDTQYF
TRBV11-2,TRBJ2-2,CASSFRMHGGLSAGELFF
TRBV29-1,TRBJ2-7,CSVAHAIGDYEQYF
TRBV7-6,TRBJ2-7,CASSLDGTGALEQYF
TRBV9,TRBJ2-7,CASSLGPNIYEQYF
TRBV11-2,TRBJ1-1,CASSPYGGTEAFF
TRBV11-3,TRBJ2-1,CASTTSLRGSGIDEQFF
TRBV29-1,TRBJ2-5,CSVEGTGRSETQYF
TRBV13,TRBJ1-6,CASSQQGGSPLHF
TRBV30,TRBJ2-1,CAWSVGNEQFF
TRBV19,TRBJ2-3,CASRSGPGATDTQYF
TRBV1,TRBJ1-1,CTSSLNANTEAFF
TRBV19,TRBJ2-1,CASSETSKGGEQFF
TRBV7-6,TRBJ1-3,CASSLEGISGNTIYF
TRBV3-1/TRBV3-2,TRBJ1-1,CASSQDNGRLANTEAFF
TRBV20-1,TRBJ2-5,CSASRQGGGTQYF